This T cell receptor (beta chain) was sequenced for a study of blood T cell repertoires in COVID-19. Study-level background: The analysed material was cDNA or gDNA that came from T cells, B-cell-depleted T cells, or PBMCs.

The assay was immunoSEQ multiplex PCR, and TCRdb's table has in-frame clones only and misses some. The table has about 220,000 clones, 80% to 85% seen once. Sequencing was done on a sample of peripheral blood. The receptor's source is a woman aged 55 to 70 who had recovered from COVID-19.

CDR3 sequence reads: CASSHLQGWTTLYGYTF. The DNA for the CDR3 is TGTGCCAGCAGCCACCTACAGGGTTGGACCACTCTCTATGGCTACACCTTC. The chain is built from TRBV5-4 and TRBJ1-2; possible D gene TRBD1, 6 bases. Trimming left V 4 bases short and J 4 bases short, with 23 bases between. Per the germline V gene, CDR1 is SGHNT and CDR2 is YYREEE (reference sequence). This CDR3 is built from 17 residues.